This T cell receptor beta chain was captured by sequencing in a study of shared clonotypes between healthy human individuals. Study-wide results and caveats: A generally larger estimated richness was seen in naive subsets than in memory subsets.

Note on this clone: Its antigen is not identified.

V shed 3 bases, J shed 0 bases, and the junction held 5 bases outside the gene matches. The CDR3 is 16 amino acids. The method was immunoSEQ multiplex PCR; TCRdb's version includes in-frame clones alone and lacks a portion of them. The sample lists over 400,000 clones, more than 95% occurring once. This receptor was obtained from a woman in her thirties in good health. Material for sequencing was naive CD4+ T cells sorted from blood. The sample's subset: CD45RA+ positively selected. The rearrangement links TRBV23-1 to TRBJ2-1; 7 bases map to TRBD2. Being an ORF, TRBV23-1 has a function that is uncertain. For the CDR3, the DNA is TGCGCCAGCAGTCAGGGAGGGAGGGCCTCCTACAATGAGCAGTTCTTC. This translates into CASSQGGRASYNEQFF.